These T cell receptor beta chains were read from a single sample in a study of OX40 agonist ivuxolimab in advanced cancers. Data came from immunoSEQ multiplex PCR; TCRdb stores just in-frame clones and leaves some out. This sample has under 55,000 clones; 84% occur once, and the top ten carry about 15%. This specimen was CD4+ or CD8+ T cells sorted from blood, taken in a trial of the OX40 agonist ivuxolimab. The receptors come from an adult with an advanced solid tumor such as melanoma, head and neck, liver or kidney cancer. The CDR3 runs from the conserved cysteine through the conserved F or W. The order of the fields is D gene, CDR3 length, J gene, clone size, V gene, CDR3 DNA, CDR3 protein. D genes are given only for firm matches. Only part of the rows carry a size: once, few, many, or a class if the clone is expanded.

d_gene: -; len: 11; j_gene: TRBJ1-1; abundance: -; v_gene: TRBV9; CDR3nt: TGTGCCAGCAGCGAGGGGGGAGGGGCTTTCTTT; CDR3aa: CASSEGGGAFF
d_gene: -; len: 11; j_gene: TRBJ2-7; abundance: once; v_gene: TRBV27; CDR3nt: TGTGCCAGCAGTTTAGGCTCTGAGCAGTACTTC; CDR3aa: CASSLGSEQYF
d_gene: -; len: 15; j_gene: TRBJ2-7; abundance: -; v_gene: TRBV10-1; CDR3nt: TGCGCCAGCAGTGACACCCTCGGGGCCCCCTACGAGCAGTACTTC; CDR3aa: CASSDTLGAPYEQYF
d_gene: TRBD2; len: 13; j_gene: TRBJ2-7; abundance: -; v_gene: TRBV11-2; CDR3nt: TGTGCCAGCAGCTGGGGGGGAGCCTACGAGCAGTACTTC; CDR3aa: CASSWGGAYEQYF
d_gene: -; len: 15; j_gene: TRBJ2-7; abundance: -; v_gene: TRBV28; CDR3nt: TGTGCCAGCAGTTTTGGCCGGGACATCTCCTACGAGCAGTACTTC; CDR3aa: CASSFGRDISYEQYF
d_gene: -; len: 15; j_gene: TRBJ1-1; abundance: -; v_gene: TRBV27; CDR3nt: TGTGCCAGCAGTCATTTAGGGGGACCGAACACTGAAGCTTTCTTT; CDR3aa: CASSHLGGPNTEAFF
d_gene: -; len: 20; j_gene: TRBJ2-7; abundance: -; v_gene: TRBV23-1; CDR3nt: TGCGCCAGCAGCACCGGAAAGTGTCACCGAACCTACCCTACCACCTACGAGCAGTACTTC; CDR3aa: CASSTGKCHRTYPTTYEQYF
d_gene: -; len: 15; j_gene: TRBJ2-1; abundance: -; v_gene: TRBV5-1; CDR3nt: TGCGCCAGCAGCCCCGGGGACGGGAGCTTGAGTGAGCAGTTCTTC; CDR3aa: CASSPGDGSLSEQFF
d_gene: TRBD1; len: 13; j_gene: TRBJ2-7; abundance: -; v_gene: TRBV7-9; CDR3nt: TGTGCCAGCAAACAGGGGGCAGCCTACGAGCAGTACTTC; CDR3aa: CASKQGAAYEQYF
d_gene: -; len: 14; j_gene: TRBJ2-7; abundance: -; v_gene: TRBV19; CDR3nt: TGTGCCAGTAGTATCGGTGCCTCTACCTACGAGCAGTACTTC; CDR3aa: CASSIGASTYEQYF
d_gene: TRBD1; len: 15; j_gene: TRBJ2-7; abundance: -; v_gene: TRBV19; CDR3nt: TGTGCCAGTACCCCGGACAGGAGGTCTGTATACGAGCAGTACTTC; CDR3aa: CASTPDRRSVYEQYF
d_gene: -; len: 14; j_gene: TRBJ2-5; abundance: once; v_gene: TRBV7-9; CDR3nt: TGTGCCAGCAGCCCCCCAGGACAGATTGGGACCCAGTACTTC; CDR3aa: CASSPPGQIGTQYF
d_gene: -; len: 15; j_gene: TRBJ2-1; abundance: -; v_gene: TRBV4-1; CDR3nt: TGCGCCAGCAGCCAAGAGAAGCGAACCTACAATGAGCAGTTCTTC; CDR3aa: CASSQEKRTYNEQFF
d_gene: TRBD1; len: 14; j_gene: TRBJ2-7; abundance: -; v_gene: TRBV13; CDR3nt: TGTGCCAGCAGCCTCGGACAGGTCTCCTACGAGCAGTACTTC; CDR3aa: CASSLGQVSYEQYF
d_gene: TRBD2; len: 15; j_gene: TRBJ2-3; abundance: -; v_gene: TRBV11-3; CDR3nt: TGTGCCAGCTCAGGGCTAGCGGGAGTAACAGATACGCAGTATTTT; CDR3aa: CASSGLAGVTDTQYF
d_gene: -; len: 11; j_gene: TRBJ1-1; abundance: few; v_gene: TRBV7-9; CDR3nt: TGTGCCAGCACCATGAGTACTGAAGCTTTCTTT; CDR3aa: CASTMSTEAFF
d_gene: TRBD2; len: 18; j_gene: TRBJ2-1; abundance: -; v_gene: TRBV2; CDR3nt: TGTGCCAGCAGTAGCTTGGGCCCTGGTGTAGCGGGTTTCAATGAGCAGTTCTTC; CDR3aa: CASSSLGPGVAGFNEQFF
d_gene: -; len: 12; j_gene: TRBJ2-3; abundance: -; v_gene: TRBV9; CDR3nt: TGTGCCAGCAGTCGTTGGGGAAATACGCAGTATTTT; CDR3aa: CASSRWGNTQYF
d_gene: -; len: 9; j_gene: TRBJ1-1; abundance: few; v_gene: TRBV20-1; CDR3nt: TGCAGTGCTCACACTGAAGCTTTCTTT; CDR3aa: CSAHTEAFF
d_gene: -; len: 13; j_gene: TRBJ1-1; abundance: -; v_gene: TRBV30; CDR3nt: TGTGCCTGGGGACCACAGTTGAACACTGAAGCTTTCTTT; CDR3aa: CAWGPQLNTEAFF
d_gene: TRBD2; len: 15; j_gene: TRBJ2-2; abundance: -; v_gene: TRBV6-1; CDR3nt: TGTGCCAGCAGTTTTACTAGCGGGACTACCGGGGAGCTGTTTTTT; CDR3aa: CASSFTSGTTGELFF
d_gene: -; len: 15; j_gene: TRBJ1-1; abundance: few; v_gene: TRBV10-3; CDR3nt: TGTGCCATCAGTGAGTCTCAGGGTCAGGTCACTGAAGCTTTCTTT; CDR3aa: CAISESQGQVTEAFF